The 8 T cell receptor beta chains presented below share a single source sample, sequenced in a study of T-cell reconstitution after alpha-beta-depleted transplantation in children. A TCRbeta library incorporating unique molecular identifiers was prepared. TCRdb itself ran the PCR reads through MiXCR, one entry per CDR3 protein. The top ten clones hold 1.1% of a sample with hundreds of thousands of distinct CDR3 sequences, roughly 17% of them seen once. This specimen was PBMCs from the stem cell graft donor, taken from the stem cell graft. The receptor source for this set is a human donor who donated a stem cell graft to a child with acute myeloid leukemia.

This clonotype was counted at least ten times. V usage is TRBV20-1 and J usage is TRBJ1-4; 7 bases map to TRBD1. The V gene's germline CDR1 is DFQATT and CDR2 SNEGSKA (reference sequence). The CDR3 is 15 amino acids. The V and J ends lost 0 bases and 7 bases, in that order; junction bases with no gene match: 8. This CDR3 is CSARDRGRGGEKLFF. CDR3 DNA sequence: TGCAGTGCTAGAGATCGGGGCAGGGGGGGTGAAAAACTGTTTTTT.

This clonotype showed up just a few times. J is TRBJ2-7 and V is TRBV5-1; 9 nucleotides agree with TRBD1. Germline values: CDR1 SGHRS, CDR2 YFSETQ. J lost 2 bases, V lost 6 bases, and 6 bases had no gene match. The CDR3 is 14 residues long. The DNA for the CDR3 is TGCGCCAGCAACAATGGGGACAGGGCCTACGAGCAGTACTTC. It is translated as CASNNGDRAYEQYF.

The chain employs TRBV20-1 and TRBJ1-5; TRBD1 aligns across 7 bases. V lost 6 bases, J lost 0 bases, and 20 bases stayed unmatched. Germline loops: CDR1 DFQATT, CDR2 SNEGSKA (reference sequence). The CDR3 has 19 residues. The chain's CDR3 is CSAQGQEYPQGYSNQPQHF. CDR3 bases: TGCAGTGCCCAAGGACAGGAGTACCCCCAAGGTTATAGCAATCAGCCCCAGCATTTT.

The V and J genes are TRBV28 and TRBJ1-1; the D gene is possibly TRBD1 (6 bases). Trimming cost V 6 bases and J 0 bases, with 17 bases left between them. Germline CDR1 is MDHEN and CDR2 is SYDVKM. CDR3 size: 16 residues. DNA of the CDR3: TGTGCCAGCAGAGGGGGGGGCACTCTCATGAACACTGAAGCTTTCTTT. It specifies CASRGGGTLMNTEAFF.

Many counts were recorded for this clonotype. This chain connects TRBV20-1 to TRBJ1-6; 7 positions agree with TRBD1. CDR1 is DFQATT, CDR2 SNEGSKA, per germline (reference sequence). This CDR3 spans 14 amino acids. The ends lost 5 bases at V and 10 bases at J; junction bases unmatched: 11. CDR3 amino acids: CSAHSGQALSPLHF. CDR3 nucleotides: TGCAGTGCTCATTCCGGACAGGCCCTCTCACCCCTCCACTTT.

In this sample, this clonotype turned up a few times. The chain uses TRBV12-3 or TRBV12-4 and TRBJ2-5; weak D call: TRBD1 (6 bases). V was trimmed by 3 bases and J by 4 bases, leaving 15 bases between them. This CDR3 contains 15 residues. The CDR3 loop reads CASSLGAGGVETQYF. The CDR3 region has the DNA TGTGCCAGCAGTTTGGGGGCCGGCGGAGTAGAGACCCAGTACTTC.

V is TRBV4-2 and J is TRBJ2-7, with D perhaps matching TRBD1 (6 bases). From germline, CDR1 is LGHNA and CDR2 YNFKEQ. CDR3 length equals 20 residues. Trimming stripped 0 bases from V and 5 bases from J, with 29 bases between. The CDR3 sequence: CASSQDLGTSPGQRYHEQYV. The CDR3 DNA is TGTGCCAGCAGCCAAGATCTCGGGACAAGCCCGGGCCAAAGGTATCACGAGCAGTACGTC.

The chain joins TRBV7-9 to TRBJ2-7; tentatively, D is TRBD1 or TRBD2 (5 bases each). The CDR3 totals 15 residues. CDR1 SEHNR and CDR2 FQNEAQ come from the germline V gene (reference sequence). Trimming stripped 5 bases from V and 0 bases from J, with 14 bases between. The CDR3 is CASSPSRDSSYEQYF. CDR3 sequence (DNA): TGTGCCAGCAGCCCTAGCAGGGATAGCTCCTACGAGCAGTACTTC.